Below are 19 T cell receptor beta chains sequenced from a single sample in a study of human T cells and chemical hapten exposure. TCRdb reanalysed the RACE reads using MiXCR and keeps one entry per CDR3 protein. The sample carries 140,000 or so distinct CDR3 sequences, 10% to 15% recorded once. Time point noted: patch test 2, 6 weeks after DPC sensitization. Treatment specified: therapeutic diphenylcyclopropenone sensitization with weekly scalp DPC. Sequencing was performed on whole blood, taken in connection with sensitization to the hapten diphenylcyclopropenone (DPC). These receptors originate from a woman aged 45 to 65 with alopecia areata. Some clones in this sample may be carry-over from other donors' samples.

Ten or more counts support this clonotype. J is TRBJ2-1 and V is TRBV20-1; TRBD2 matches at 10 bases. V gave up 5 bases and J gave up 9 bases; unmatched junction bases: 13. The germline gives CDR1 DFQATT, CDR2 SNEGSKA (reference sequence). The CDR3 is 15 residues long. CDR3 residues: CSAPSTGLATTEQFF. The CDR3 coding sequence is TGCAGTGCTCCCTCCACGGGACTAGCGACAACTGAGCAGTTCTTC.

This clonotype turned up a few times. The V and J genes are TRBV7-2 and TRBJ2-7; weak D call: TRBD2 (5 bases). CDR1 and CDR2 (germline): SGHTA, FQGNSA. The CDR3 sequence is 16 residues long. Trimming pared 5 bases from V and 7 bases from J, leaving 24 bases between. The chain's CDR3 is CASSHINLVVSGEQYF. DNA of the CDR3: TGTGCCAGCAGCCATATAAACTTAGTGGTATCGGGGGAGCAGTACTTC.

The chain recombines TRBV11-2 with TRBJ2-7; D remains ambiguous. Germline-derived CDR1 and CDR2 are SGHAT and FQNNGV. Trimming left V 3 bases short and J 6 bases short, with 15 bases between. The CDR3 has 14 residues. DNA for the CDR3: TGTGCCAGCAGCTTCCGCGGCCCACTGGGCGAGCAGTACTTC. It specifies CASSFRGPLGEQYF.

This clonotype appeared many times. J is TRBJ2-2 and V is TRBV28, with 8 bases fitting TRBD1. V shed 2 bases and J 6 bases; nucleotides not matched to a gene: 5. The CDR3 consists of 15 residues. The germline gives CDR1 MDHEN, CDR2 SYDVKM. Written as DNA, the CDR3 is TGTGCCAGCAGTTTAAGGGACAGGCGGGCCGGGGAGCTGTTTTTT. It yields the protein CASSLRDRRAGELFF.

This clonotype was seen a few times. The chain uses TRBV7-3 and TRBJ2-7; the D gene is possibly TRBD2 (6 bases). Germline loops: CDR1 SGHTA, CDR2 FQGTGA. The CDR3 extends over 15 amino acids. The germline V and J ends were trimmed by 4 bases and 2 bases, with 15 bases remaining between them. The CDR3 loop is CASSWGVGTPYEQYF. The DNA of the CDR3 is TGTGCCAGCAGCTGGGGGGTCGGTACGCCCTACGAGCAGTACTTC. The full variable domain, with the rest looked up from reference TRBV7-3 and TRBJ2-7, is GAGVSQTPSNKVTEKGKYVELRCDPISGHTALYWYRQSLGQGPEFLIYFQGTGAADDSGLPNDRFFAVRPEGSVSTLKIQRTERGDSAVYLCASSWGVGTPYEQYFGPGTRLTVT.

There are a few counts of this clonotype. The rearrangement uses TRBV7-9 and TRBJ2-1; 8 nucleotides agree with TRBD2. The V and J ends lost 6 bases and 0 bases, in that order; junction bases with no gene match: 10. This CDR3 spans 17 amino acids. Germline assignment: CDR1 SEHNR and CDR2 FQNEAQ (reference sequence). The CDR3 protein is CASRLRTGTSSYNEQFF. The CDR3 DNA reads as TGTGCCAGCAGGCTTAGAACCGGGACTAGCTCCTACAATGAGCAGTTCTTC.

The gene calls are TRBV5-1 and TRBJ1-5, with 9 bases identical to TRBD1. CDR1 SGHRS and CDR2 YFSETQ come from the germline V gene. The length of the CDR3 is 16 residues. V lost 3 bases to trimming and J lost 1 base; unmatched junction nucleotides: 5. The CDR3 spells CASSSGQGFSNQPQHF. For the CDR3, the DNA is TGCGCCAGCAGCTCTGGACAGGGGTTCAGCAATCAGCCCCAGCATTTT.

The sample holds many counts of this clonotype. This chain links TRBV7-8 with TRBJ2-5; tentatively, D is TRBD1 (5 bases). The CDR3 has 16 residues. The V gene's germline CDR1 is SGHVS and CDR2 FQNEAQ. Trimming left V 4 bases short and J 1 base short, with 16 bases between. The DNA of the CDR3 is TGTGCCAGCAGCTCACATAAGGGGAATGCCCAAGAGACCCAGTACTTC. Residues: CASSSHKGNAQETQYF.

The chain links TRBV11-2 to TRBJ2-3, with 7 bases aligning to TRBD2. The CDR3 runs 15 residues. V lost 5 bases to trimming and J lost 0 bases; unmatched junction nucleotides: 5. Looked up from germline, CDR1 is SGHAT and CDR2 is FQNNGV. The CDR3 DNA reads as TGTGCCAGCAGCCCTCTAGCGGTTAGCACAGATACGCAGTATTTT. Translation gives CASSPLAVSTDTQYF.

This clonotype has a handful of counts. V and J are TRBV6-6 and TRBJ2-7, with 11 bases aligning to TRBD1. With V trimmed by 6 bases and J by 3 bases, 10 bases remained unmatched. The CDR3 is 16 residues long. CDR1 and CDR2 from the germline V gene are MNHNY and SVGAGI (reference sequence). CDR3: CASRGTGGLLGYEQYF. The DNA for the CDR3 is TGTGCCAGCAGGGGGACAGGGGGACTACTCGGCTACGAGCAGTACTTC.

In DNA, the CDR3 is TGTGCCAGCAGTTTCCCTGACATTTACTCTGGGGCCAACGTCCTGACTTTC. It yields the protein CASSFPDIYSGANVLTF. The chain is built from TRBV28 and TRBJ2-6; D remains unclear. V was pared by 3 bases and J by 0 bases, with 12 bases between. This CDR3 has 17 amino acids. Per the germline V gene, CDR1 is MDHEN and CDR2 is SYDVKM.

This clonotype was detected once. A read error may explain this, as a much larger clone is one base away. The chain uses TRBV12-3 or TRBV12-4 and TRBJ1-1; TRBD1 is a possible D gene (5 bases). This CDR3 is built from 16 residues. CDR3 region: CASSLSLGRANTVAFF. CDR3 sequence (DNA): TGTGCCAGCAGTCTATCGCTGGGCAGGGCTAACACTGTAGCTTTCTTT.

Only a few counts were recorded for this clonotype. The V gene is TRBV5-1, the J gene TRBJ2-1, with 13 nucleotides matching TRBD2. Germline CDR1 SGHRS, CDR2 YFSETQ. This CDR3 region has 16 residues. Losses at the gene ends were 5 bases for V and 4 bases for J; bases not matched to a gene: 6. The CDR3 loop reads CASRDPGLAGYNEQFF. Here the CDR3 DNA reads TGCGCCAGCAGGGACCCGGGACTAGCGGGGTACAATGAGCAGTTCTTC.

Many counts were recorded for this clonotype. The chain carries TRBV20-1 and TRBJ2-5; perhaps D is TRBD1 or TRBD2 (6 bases each). The CDR3 is 16 amino acids. V lost 0 bases to trimming and J lost 3 bases, with 17 bases between them. Germline CDR1 reads DFQATT; CDR2 reads SNEGSKA (reference sequence). The CDR3 region is CSAREERGGREETQYF. CDR3 sequence (DNA): TGCAGTGCTAGAGAGGAGAGAGGGGGGCGAGAAGAGACCCAGTACTTC.

Comments on this clonotype: Germline is not matched at one junction end, which may reflect a read error. The chain links TRBV11-2 to TRBJ2-2; either TRBD1 or TRBD2 may supply D (5 bases each). The CDR3 has 15 amino acids. The V gene's germline CDR1 is SGHAT and CDR2 FQNNGV. The CDR3 DNA sequence: TGTGCCAGCAGCTTAGGACAGACTGAGACCGGGGAGCTGTTTTTC. As protein: CASSLGQTETGELFF.

This clonotype was detected only a few times. V is TRBV6-2 or TRBV6-3 and J is TRBJ1-5; D unclear. The CDR3 is 16 amino acids. Germline CDR1 is MNHEY and CDR2 is SVGEGT. Trimming left V 6 bases short and J 5 bases short, with 20 bases between. The chain's CDR3 is CASSPLLDGEDQPQHF. The CDR3, as DNA: TGTGCCAGCAGCCCCTTGCTCGACGGGGAGGATCAGCCCCAGCATTTT.

This clonotype was seen many times. This chain links TRBV29-1 with TRBJ1-1; a possible D gene is TRBD1 (5 bases). V lost 6 bases to trimming and J lost 1 base, with 12 bases between them. The germline V gene encodes CDR1 SQVTM and CDR2 ANQGSEA. The CDR3 contains 13 residues. DNA for the CDR3: TGCAGCGTCGGGGGACTTCAGAACACTGAAGCTTTCTTT. Translated, it gives CSVGGLQNTEAFF.

This clonotype was counted at least ten times. The chain has TRBV7-6 and TRBJ2-1; 7 bases are shared with TRBD2. The length of the CDR3 is 13 residues. The germline V gene has CDR1 SGHVS and CDR2 FNYEAQ. V dropped 6 bases and J dropped 3; count of bases not matched to a gene: 2. CDR3 protein: CASRASGYNEQFF. The DNA for the CDR3 is TGTGCCAGCAGGGCTAGCGGCTACAATGAGCAGTTCTTC.

This clonotype occurred a few times. The chain combines TRBV3-1 with TRBJ2-7, with 8 bases fitting TRBD1. The length of the CDR3 is 11 residues. Germline V gene sequence: CDR1 LGHDT, CDR2 YNNKEL (reference sequence). With 5 bases clipped from V and 12 bases from J, the junction kept 6 bases outside the gene matches. This CDR3 is CASSSRTGTYF. CDR3 nucleotides: TGTGCCAGCAGCTCCCGGACAGGGACGTACTTC.